This T cell receptor (beta chain) came from a study of regulatory T cells in long-lasting Graves disease. This clonotype was seen a few times. Its antigen is unknown. Time point indicated: newly diagnosed GD, antithyroid drugs for less than 3 months. RNA isolated from PBMCs was used to make the TCR library. General study results and limits: Those with persistent disease had in common more public clonotypes (fewer than 3,000) than new patients (966). With a small sample size, accuracy may have been reduced.

With iRepertoire HTBI primers and Arm-PCR of CDR3 regions, TCR beta libraries were built. TCRdb passed the multiplex PCR reads through MiXCR, listing each CDR3 protein once. The profile shows some 490,000 distinct CDR3 sequences, 12% of them singletons. The sample also formed part of further work on T cells in Graves' hyperthyroidism and ophthalmopathy.

The origin of this receptor is a young woman with Graves disease. The sequencing here drew on peripheral blood mononuclear cells (PBMCs), taken at new diagnosis, from a patient treated with antithyroid drugs.

The CDR3 DNA sequence: TGTGCCAGCAGTGAAGAGGGCGGCGATACGCAGTATTTT. Encoded protein: CASSEEGGDTQYF. This sequence joins TRBV2 and TRBJ2-3, with D unclear. The germline V gene encodes CDR1 SNHLY and CDR2 FYNNEI. CDR3 length: 13 residues. The V end was cut by 1 base, the J end by 6 bases, with 8 bases between.